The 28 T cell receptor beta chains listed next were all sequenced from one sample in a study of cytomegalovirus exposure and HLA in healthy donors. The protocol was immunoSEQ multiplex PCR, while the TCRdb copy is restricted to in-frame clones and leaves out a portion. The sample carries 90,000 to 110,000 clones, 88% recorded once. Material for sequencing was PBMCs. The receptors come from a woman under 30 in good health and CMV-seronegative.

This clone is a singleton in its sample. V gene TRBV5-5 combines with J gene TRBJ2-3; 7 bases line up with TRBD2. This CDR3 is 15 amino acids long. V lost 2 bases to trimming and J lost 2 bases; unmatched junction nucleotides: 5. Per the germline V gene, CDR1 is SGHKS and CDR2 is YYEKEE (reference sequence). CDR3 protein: CASSFVRGFTDTQYF. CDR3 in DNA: TGTGCCAGCAGCTTCGTGCGGGGGTTCACAGATACGCAGTATTTT.

The CDR3 DNA sequence: TGTGCCAGTAGTATCTCAGGGGTGAACACCGGGGAGCTGTTTTTT. Amino acid sequence: CASSISGVNTGELFF. The rearrangement uses TRBV19 and TRBJ2-2; perhaps TRBD1 as D (6 bases). The CDR3 covers 15 residues. CDR1 is LNHDA, CDR2 SQIVND, per germline (reference sequence). Trimming took off 3 bases at V and 1 base at J, with 9 bases between the two ends.

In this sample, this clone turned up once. In DNA, the CDR3 is TGTGCCAGCAGTTCAAGGGACAGCAACACTGAAGCTTTCTTT. Translation gives CASSSRDSNTEAFF. The chain uses TRBV28 and TRBJ1-1; 7 bases fit TRBD1. Germline CDR1 and CDR2: MDHEN and SYDVKM. The CDR3 is made up of 14 amino acids. The junction had 4 bases not matched to a gene; V was cut back by 4 bases and J by 2 bases.

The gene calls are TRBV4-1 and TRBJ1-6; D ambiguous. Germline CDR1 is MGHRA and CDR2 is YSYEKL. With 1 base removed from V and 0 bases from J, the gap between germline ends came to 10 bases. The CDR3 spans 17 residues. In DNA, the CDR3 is TGCGCCAGCAGCCAAGTACCAGGAAGCTCCTATAATTCACCCCTCCACTTT. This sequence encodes CASSQVPGSSYNSPLHF.

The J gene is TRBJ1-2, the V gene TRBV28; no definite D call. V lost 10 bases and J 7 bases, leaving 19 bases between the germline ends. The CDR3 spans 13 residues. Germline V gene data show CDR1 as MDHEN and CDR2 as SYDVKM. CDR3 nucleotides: TGTGCCATCTACCGTGCCGCCGTACGTGGCTACACCTTC. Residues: CAIYRAAVRGYTF.

In nucleotides, the CDR3 is TGTGCCAGCGGGGGTAGGGGACTAGCGTCCTACGAGCAGTACTTC. This sequence encodes CASGGRGLASYEQYF. The J gene is TRBJ2-7, the V gene TRBV2, with 10 bases that match TRBD2. The CDR3 is made up of 15 amino acids. V lost 8 bases, J lost 1 base, and 8 bases stayed unmatched. Germline loops: CDR1 SNHLY, CDR2 FYNNEI.

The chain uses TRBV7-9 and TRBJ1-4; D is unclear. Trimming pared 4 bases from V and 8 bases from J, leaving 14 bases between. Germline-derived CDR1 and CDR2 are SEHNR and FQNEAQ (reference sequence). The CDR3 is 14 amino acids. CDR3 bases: TGTGCCAGCAGCTCCGACAAAGGATTGGAAAAACTGTTTTTT. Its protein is CASSSDKGLEKLFF.

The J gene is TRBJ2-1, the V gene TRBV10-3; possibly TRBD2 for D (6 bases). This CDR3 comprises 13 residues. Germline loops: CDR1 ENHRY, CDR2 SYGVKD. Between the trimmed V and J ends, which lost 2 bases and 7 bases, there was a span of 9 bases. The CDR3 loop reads CAISEVRGNEQFF. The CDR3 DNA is TGTGCCATCAGTGAGGTCCGGGGGAATGAGCAGTTCTTC.

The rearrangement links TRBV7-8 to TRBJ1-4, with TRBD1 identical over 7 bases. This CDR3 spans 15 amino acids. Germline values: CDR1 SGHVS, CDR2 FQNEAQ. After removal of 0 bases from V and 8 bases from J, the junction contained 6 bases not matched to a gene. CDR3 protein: CASSLAQGFREKLFF. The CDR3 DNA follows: TGTGCCAGCAGCTTAGCACAGGGGTTTCGGGAAAAACTGTTTTTT.

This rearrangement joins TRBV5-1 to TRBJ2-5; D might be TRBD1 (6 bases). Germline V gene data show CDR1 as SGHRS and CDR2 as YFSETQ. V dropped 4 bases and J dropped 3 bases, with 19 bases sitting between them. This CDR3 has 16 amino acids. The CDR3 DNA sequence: TGCGCCAGCAGCCCATATACCGGGACAATGGAAGAGACCCAGTACTTC. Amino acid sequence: CASSPYTGTMEETQYF.

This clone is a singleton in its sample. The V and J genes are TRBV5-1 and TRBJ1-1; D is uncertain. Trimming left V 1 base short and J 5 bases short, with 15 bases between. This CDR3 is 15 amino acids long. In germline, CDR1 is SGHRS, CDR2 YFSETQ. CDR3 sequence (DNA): TGCGCCAGCAGCTTGATAGGTCAGCCGGGGACTGAAGCTTTCTTT. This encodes CASSLIGQPGTEAFF.

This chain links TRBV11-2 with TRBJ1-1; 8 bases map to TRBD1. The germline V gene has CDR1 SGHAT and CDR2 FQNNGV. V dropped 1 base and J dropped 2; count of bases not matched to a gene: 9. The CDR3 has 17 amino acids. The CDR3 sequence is CASSLGGRGPINTEAFF. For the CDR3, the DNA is TGTGCCAGCAGCTTAGGGGGCAGGGGGCCTATCAACACTGAAGCTTTCTTT.

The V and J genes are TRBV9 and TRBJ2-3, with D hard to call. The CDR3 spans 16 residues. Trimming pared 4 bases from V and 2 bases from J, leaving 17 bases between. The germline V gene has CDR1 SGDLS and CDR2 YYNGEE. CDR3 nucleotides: TGTGCCAGCAGCCGTTATAGCTATTCCGACACAGATACGCAGTATTTT. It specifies CASSRYSYSDTDTQYF.

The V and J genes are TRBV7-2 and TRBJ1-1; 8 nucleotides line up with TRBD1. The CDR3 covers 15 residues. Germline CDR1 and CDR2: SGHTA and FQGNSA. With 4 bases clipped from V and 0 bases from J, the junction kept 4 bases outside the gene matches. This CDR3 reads CASSSLTGVNTEAFF. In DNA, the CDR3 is TGTGCCAGCAGCTCCCTGACAGGGGTGAACACTGAAGCTTTCTTT.

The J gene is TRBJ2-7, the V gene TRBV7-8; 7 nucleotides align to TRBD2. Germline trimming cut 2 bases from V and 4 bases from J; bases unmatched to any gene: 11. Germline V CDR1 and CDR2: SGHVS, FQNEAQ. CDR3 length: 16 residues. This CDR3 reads CASSLSWDYTTYEQYF. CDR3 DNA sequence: TGTGCCAGCAGCTTATCCTGGGACTACACTACGTACGAGCAGTACTTC.

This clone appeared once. CDR3 bases: TGTGCCAGCAGTTTATCGAGTGAGCAGTTCTTC. Translated: CASSLSSEQFF. The genes are TRBV28 and TRBJ2-1; D gene ambiguous. The CDR3 spans 11 residues. Germline assignment: CDR1 MDHEN and CDR2 SYDVKM. V dropped 1 base and J dropped 9 bases, with 4 bases sitting between them. Combining the CDR3 with reference TRBV28 and TRBJ2-1 gives the whole variable domain DVKVTQSSRYLVKRTGEKVFLECVQDMDHENMFWYRQDPGLGLRLIYFSYDVKMKEKGDIPEGYSVSREKKERFSLILESASTNQTSMYLCASSLSSEQFFGPGTRLTVL.

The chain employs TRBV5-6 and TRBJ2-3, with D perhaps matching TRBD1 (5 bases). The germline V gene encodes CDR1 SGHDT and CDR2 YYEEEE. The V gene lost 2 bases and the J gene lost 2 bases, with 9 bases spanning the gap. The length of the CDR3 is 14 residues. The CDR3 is CASSFRQLTDTQYF. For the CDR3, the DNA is TGTGCCAGCAGCTTTAGACAGCTCACAGATACGCAGTATTTT.

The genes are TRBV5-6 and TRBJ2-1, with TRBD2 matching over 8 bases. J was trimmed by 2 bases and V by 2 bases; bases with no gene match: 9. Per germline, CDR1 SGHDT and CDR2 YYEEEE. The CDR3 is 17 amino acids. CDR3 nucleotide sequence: TGTGCCAGCAGCTTAGATCTCCGTAGCGGGACCTACAATGAGCAGTTCTTC. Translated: CASSLDLRSGTYNEQFF.

CDR3 sequence: CASSVSGRAGKEETQYF. In DNA form, the CDR3 reads TGTGCCAGCAGCGTTAGCGGGAGGGCCGGGAAGGAAGAGACCCAGTACTTC. This sequence joins TRBV5-4 and TRBJ2-5; 11 bases map to TRBD2. The germline CDR1 and CDR2 sequences are SGHNT and YYREEE (reference sequence). The J segment lost 3 bases and the V segment lost 4 bases, leaving 11 bases of the junction unmatched. The CDR3 totals 17 residues.

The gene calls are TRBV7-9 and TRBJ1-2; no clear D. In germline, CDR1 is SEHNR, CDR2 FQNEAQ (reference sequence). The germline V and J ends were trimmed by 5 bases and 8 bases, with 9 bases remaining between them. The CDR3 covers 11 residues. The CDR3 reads CASSPQFGYTF. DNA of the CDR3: TGTGCCAGCAGCCCGCAGTTCGGCTACACCTTC.

CDR3 in amino acids: CAGRQGMVDTEAFF. The DNA for the CDR3 is TGTGCCGGCCGGCAGGGAATGGTGGACACTGAAGCTTTCTTT. The rearrangement uses TRBV7-2 and TRBJ1-1, with a weak D call TRBD1 (5 bases). V was clipped by 11 bases and J by 3 bases, with 19 bases between them. The CDR3 loop spans 14 amino acids. Germline lookup yields CDR1 SGHTA and CDR2 FQGNSA.

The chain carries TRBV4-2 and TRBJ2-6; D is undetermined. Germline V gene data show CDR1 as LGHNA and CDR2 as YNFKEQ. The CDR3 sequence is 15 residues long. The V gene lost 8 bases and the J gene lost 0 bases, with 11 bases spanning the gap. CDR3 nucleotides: TGTGCCAGCCCCCTCTTAGACTCTGGGGCCAACGTCCTGACTTTC. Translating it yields CASPLLDSGANVLTF.

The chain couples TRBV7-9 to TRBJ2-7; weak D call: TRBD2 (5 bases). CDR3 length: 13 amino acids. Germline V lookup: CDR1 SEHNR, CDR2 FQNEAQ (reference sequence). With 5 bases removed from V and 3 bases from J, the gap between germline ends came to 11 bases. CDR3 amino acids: CASSPLGFYEQYF. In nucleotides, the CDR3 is TGTGCCAGCAGCCCACTAGGCTTCTACGAGCAGTACTTC.

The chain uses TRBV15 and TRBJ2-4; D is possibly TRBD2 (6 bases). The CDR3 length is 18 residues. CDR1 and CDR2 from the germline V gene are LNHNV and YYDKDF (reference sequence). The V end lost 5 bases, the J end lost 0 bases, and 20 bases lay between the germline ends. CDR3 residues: CATSPERWTGEAKNIQYF. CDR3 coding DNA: TGTGCCACCAGCCCGGAGAGGTGGACGGGAGAAGCCAAAAACATTCAGTACTTC.

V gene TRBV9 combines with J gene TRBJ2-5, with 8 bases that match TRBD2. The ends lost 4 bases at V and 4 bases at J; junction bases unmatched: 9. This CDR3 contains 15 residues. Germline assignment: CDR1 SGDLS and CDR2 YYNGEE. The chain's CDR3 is CASSPSIGGGETQYF. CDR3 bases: TGTGCCAGCAGCCCCTCCATCGGGGGGGGAGAGACCCAGTACTTC.

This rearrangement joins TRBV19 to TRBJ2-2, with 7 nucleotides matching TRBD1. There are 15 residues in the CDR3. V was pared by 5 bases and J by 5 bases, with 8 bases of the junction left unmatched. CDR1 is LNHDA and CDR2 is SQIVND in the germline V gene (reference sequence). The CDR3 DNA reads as TGTGCCAGTAGTCCATACACAGGGGATACCGGGGAGCTGTTTTTT. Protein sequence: CASSPYTGDTGELFF.

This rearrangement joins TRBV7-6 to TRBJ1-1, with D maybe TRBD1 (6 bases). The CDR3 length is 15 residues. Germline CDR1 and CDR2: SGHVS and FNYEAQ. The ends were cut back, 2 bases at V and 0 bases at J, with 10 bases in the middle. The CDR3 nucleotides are TGTGCCAGCAGCTTAAGGGCAGGGGTGAACACTGAAGCTTTCTTT. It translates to CASSLRAGVNTEAFF.

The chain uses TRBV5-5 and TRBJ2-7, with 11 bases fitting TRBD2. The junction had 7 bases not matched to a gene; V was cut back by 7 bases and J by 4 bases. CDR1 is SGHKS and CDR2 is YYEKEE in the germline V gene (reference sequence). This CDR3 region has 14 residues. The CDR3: CASVLTSGTYEQYF. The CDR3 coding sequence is TGTGCCAGCGTTCTGACTAGCGGGACTTACGAGCAGTACTTC.